The sequence of this T cell receptor (beta chain) was determined in a study of cytomegalovirus exposure and HLA in healthy donors. Regarding the study as a whole: Segments of the TCR beta V type were, in most cases, productive about 87% or about 30% of the time in an earlier analysis. When a later analysis was performed, an Asian-associated ancestry cluster reportedly had fewer N-insertions than the approximately 690-donor mean.

The germline gives CDR1 MDHEN, CDR2 SYDVKM. The V end lost 5 bases, the J end lost 8 bases, and 15 bases lay between the germline ends. This CDR3 is 13 amino acids long. In regard to this clone: Its cognate antigen is unknown.

The PCR used 60 Vbeta and 13 Jbeta primers. Assay: immunoSEQ multiplex PCR; the TCRdb copy retains only in-frame clones and omits some. The sample lists 200,000 to 300,000 clones, about four fifths occurring once. This TCR derives from a woman in her forties in good health and CMV-seropositive. Source material: PBMCs. The genes are TRBV28 and TRBJ1-2; D is perhaps TRBD1 (6 bases). CDR3 bases: TGTGCCAGCAGTCCTGGGGGGGCGCGAGGCTACACCTTC. It specifies CASSPGGARGYTF.